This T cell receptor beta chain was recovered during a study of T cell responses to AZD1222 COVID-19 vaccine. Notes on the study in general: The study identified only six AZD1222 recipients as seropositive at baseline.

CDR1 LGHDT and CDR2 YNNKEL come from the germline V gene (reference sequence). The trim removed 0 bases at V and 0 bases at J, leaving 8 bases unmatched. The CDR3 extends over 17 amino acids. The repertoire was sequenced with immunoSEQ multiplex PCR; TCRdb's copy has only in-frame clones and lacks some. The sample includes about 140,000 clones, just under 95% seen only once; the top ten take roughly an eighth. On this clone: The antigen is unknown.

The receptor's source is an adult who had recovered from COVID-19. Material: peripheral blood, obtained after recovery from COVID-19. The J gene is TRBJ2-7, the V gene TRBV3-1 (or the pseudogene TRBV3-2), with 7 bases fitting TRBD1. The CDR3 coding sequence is TGTGCCAGCAGCCAAGAAATGGGACAGATGAGCTCCTACGAGCAGTACTTC. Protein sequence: CASSQEMGQMSSYEQYF.